This T cell receptor beta chain emerged from a study of cytomegalovirus exposure and HLA in healthy donors. It was with 60 Vbeta and 13 Jbeta primers that the PCR ran. Clones were read by immunoSEQ multiplex PCR, and TCRdb kept only the in-frame ones, dropping some. The sample yields 180,000 or so clones, around 80% seen once. V lost 4 bases, J lost 3 bases, and 13 bases lay in between. This CDR3 has 14 residues. Per germline, CDR1 MNHEY and CDR2 SVGAGI. The chain is built from TRBV6-5 and TRBJ2-7, with a weak D call TRBD1 (6 bases). Source material: PBMCs. The receptor comes from a girl aged 5-17 years in good health and CMV-seropositive. The chain's CDR3 is CASSFQTGNYEQYF. The DNA of the CDR3 is TGTGCCAGCAGTTTCCAGACAGGCAACTACGAGCAGTACTTC.